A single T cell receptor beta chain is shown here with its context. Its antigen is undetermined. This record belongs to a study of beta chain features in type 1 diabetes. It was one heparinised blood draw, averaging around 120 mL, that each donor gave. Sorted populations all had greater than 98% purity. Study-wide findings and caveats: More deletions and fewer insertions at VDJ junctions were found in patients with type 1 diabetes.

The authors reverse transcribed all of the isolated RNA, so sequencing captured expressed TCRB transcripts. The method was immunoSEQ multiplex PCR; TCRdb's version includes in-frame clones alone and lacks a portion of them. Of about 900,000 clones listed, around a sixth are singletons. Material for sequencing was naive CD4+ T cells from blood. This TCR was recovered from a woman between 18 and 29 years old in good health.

DNA for the CDR3: TGTGCCAGCAGCTTTGGGGACAGGGACGCCGAGCAGTACTTC. Its translation is CASSFGDRDAEQYF. V is TRBV5-4 and J is TRBJ2-7; 9 bases are shared with TRBD1. V trimming: 2 bases; J trimming: 6 bases; junction bases outside the gene matches: 6. This CDR3 comprises 14 residues. Germline assignment: CDR1 SGHNT and CDR2 YYREEE (reference sequence).